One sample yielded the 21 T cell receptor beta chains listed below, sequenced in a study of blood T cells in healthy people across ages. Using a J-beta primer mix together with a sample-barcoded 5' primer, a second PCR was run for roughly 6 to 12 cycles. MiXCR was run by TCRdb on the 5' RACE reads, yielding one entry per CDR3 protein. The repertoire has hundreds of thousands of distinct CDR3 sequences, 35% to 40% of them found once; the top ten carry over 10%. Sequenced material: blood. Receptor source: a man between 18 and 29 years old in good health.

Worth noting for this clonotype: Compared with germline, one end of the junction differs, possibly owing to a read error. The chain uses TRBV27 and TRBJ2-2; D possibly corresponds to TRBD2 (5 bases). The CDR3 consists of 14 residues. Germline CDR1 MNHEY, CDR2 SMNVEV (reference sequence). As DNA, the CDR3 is TGTGCCAGCAGCAAGACTATTCCGATCGGGAAGCTGTTTTTT. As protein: CASSKTIPIGKLFF.

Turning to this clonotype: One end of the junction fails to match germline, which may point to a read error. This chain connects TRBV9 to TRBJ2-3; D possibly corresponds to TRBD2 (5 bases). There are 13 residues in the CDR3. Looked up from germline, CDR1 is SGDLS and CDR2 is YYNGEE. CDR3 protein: CASSVTPPDTQYF. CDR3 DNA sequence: TGTGCCAGTAGCGTAACCCCTCCAGATACGCAGTATTTT. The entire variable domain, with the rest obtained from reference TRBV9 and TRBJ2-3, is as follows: DSGVTQTPKHLITATGQRVTLRCSPRSGDLSVYWYQQSLDQGLQFLIQYYNGEERAKGNILERFSAQQFPDLHSELNLSSLELGDSALYFCASSVTPPDTQYFGPGTRLTVL.

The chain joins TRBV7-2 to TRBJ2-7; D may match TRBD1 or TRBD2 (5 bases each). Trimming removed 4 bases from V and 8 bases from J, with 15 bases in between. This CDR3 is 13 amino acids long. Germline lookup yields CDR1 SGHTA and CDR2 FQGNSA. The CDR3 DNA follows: TGTGCCAGCAGCTCGGGACCTTCGGGAAAGCAGTACTTC. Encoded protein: CASSSGPSGKQYF.

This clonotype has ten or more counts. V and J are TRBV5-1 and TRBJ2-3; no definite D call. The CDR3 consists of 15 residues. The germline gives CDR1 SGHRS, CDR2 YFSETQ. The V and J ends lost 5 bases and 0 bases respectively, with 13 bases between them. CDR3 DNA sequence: TGCGCCAGCAGTCCGGGCCACGCTAGCACAGATACGCAGTATTTT. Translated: CASSPGHASTDTQYF.

Here the CDR3 reads CASQDLTPSYGYTF. The CDR3 nucleotides read TGTGCCTCCCAAGACCTCACACCGTCCTATGGCTACACCTTC. This chain connects TRBV25-1 to TRBJ1-2, with D hard to call. The CDR3 is 14 residues long. The V gene lost 11 bases and the J gene lost 4 bases, with 20 bases spanning the gap. Germline V gene data show CDR1 as MGHDK and CDR2 as SYGVNS.

CDR3 DNA sequence: TGCAGTGCTACACAACTAGTGGGGGGCCAATACAATGAGCAGTTCTTC. It specifies CSATQLVGGQYNEQFF. The rearrangement uses TRBV20-1 and TRBJ2-1; D may be TRBD1 or TRBD2 (6 bases each). Germline V CDR1 and CDR2: DFQATT, SNEGSKA (reference sequence). The V end lost 4 bases, the J end lost 4 bases, and 20 bases lay between the germline ends. This CDR3 has 16 residues.

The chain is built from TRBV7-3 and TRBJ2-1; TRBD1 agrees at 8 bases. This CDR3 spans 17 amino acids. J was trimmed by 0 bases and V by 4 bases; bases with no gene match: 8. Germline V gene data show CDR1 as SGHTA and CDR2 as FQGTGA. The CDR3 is CASSSTGALVSYNEQFF. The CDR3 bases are TGTGCCAGCAGCTCGACAGGGGCGTTAGTCTCCTACAATGAGCAGTTCTTC.

CDR3 nucleotide sequence: TGTGCCAGCAGTTACGCGACGTCGGGGGGTTCCTACGAGCAGTACTTC. Its translation: CASSYATSGGSYEQYF. This chain connects TRBV6-2 or TRBV6-3 to TRBJ2-7, with 7 bases identical to TRBD2. This CDR3 spans 16 amino acids. V dropped 2 bases and J dropped 1; count of bases not matched to a gene: 8. Germline V gene lookup returns CDR1 MNHEY and CDR2 SVGEGT.

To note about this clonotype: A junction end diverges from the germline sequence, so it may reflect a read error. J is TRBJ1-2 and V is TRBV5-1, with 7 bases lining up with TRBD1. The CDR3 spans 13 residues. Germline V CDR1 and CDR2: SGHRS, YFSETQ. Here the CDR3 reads CTSSRDRIYGYTF. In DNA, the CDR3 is TGCACCAGCAGTAGGGACAGAATCTATGGCTACACCTTC.

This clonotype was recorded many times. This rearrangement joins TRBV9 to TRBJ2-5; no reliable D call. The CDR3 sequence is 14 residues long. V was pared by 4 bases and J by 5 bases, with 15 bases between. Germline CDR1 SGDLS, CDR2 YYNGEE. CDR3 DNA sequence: TGTGCCAGCAGCCCGACCGGGTTGGAGGAGACCCAGTACTTC. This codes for CASSPTGLEETQYF.

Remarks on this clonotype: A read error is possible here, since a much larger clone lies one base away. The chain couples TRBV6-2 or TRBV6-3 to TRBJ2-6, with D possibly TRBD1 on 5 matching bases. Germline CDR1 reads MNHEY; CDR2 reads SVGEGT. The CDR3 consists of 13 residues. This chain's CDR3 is CASGYSGANALTF. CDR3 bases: TGTGCCAGCGGGTACTCTGGGGCCAACGCCCTGACTTTC.

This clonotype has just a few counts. The DNA for the CDR3 is TGTGCCAGCAGGAAGACTAGTTACTACGAGCAGTACTTC. Its translation: CASRKTSYYEQYF. V and J are TRBV6-2 or TRBV6-3 and TRBJ2-7, with D possibly being TRBD2 (6 bases). The CDR3 runs 13 residues. V was trimmed by 6 bases and J by 3 bases, leaving 12 bases between them. The germline gives CDR1 MNHEY, CDR2 SVGEGT.

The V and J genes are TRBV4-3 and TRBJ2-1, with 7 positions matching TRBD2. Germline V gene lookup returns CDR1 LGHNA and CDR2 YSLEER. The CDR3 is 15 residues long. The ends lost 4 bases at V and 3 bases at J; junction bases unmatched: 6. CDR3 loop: CASSRRSGGYNEQFF. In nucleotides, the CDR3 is TGCGCCAGCAGCCGTCGATCGGGGGGCTACAATGAGCAGTTCTTC.

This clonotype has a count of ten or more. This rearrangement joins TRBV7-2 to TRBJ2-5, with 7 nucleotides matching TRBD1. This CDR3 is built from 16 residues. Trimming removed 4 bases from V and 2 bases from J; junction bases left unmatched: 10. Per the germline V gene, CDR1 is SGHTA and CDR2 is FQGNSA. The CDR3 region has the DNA TGTGCCAGCAGCTACCCCGGGACAGCCTTTCAAGAGACCCAGTACTTC. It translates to CASSYPGTAFQETQYF.

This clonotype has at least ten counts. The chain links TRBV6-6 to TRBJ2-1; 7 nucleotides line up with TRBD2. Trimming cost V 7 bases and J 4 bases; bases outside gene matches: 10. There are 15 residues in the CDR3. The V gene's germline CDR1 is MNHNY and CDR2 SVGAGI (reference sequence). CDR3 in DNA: TGTGCCAGCACCCAAACGGGAGGCGGTTACAATGAGCAGTTCTTC. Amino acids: CASTQTGGGYNEQFF.

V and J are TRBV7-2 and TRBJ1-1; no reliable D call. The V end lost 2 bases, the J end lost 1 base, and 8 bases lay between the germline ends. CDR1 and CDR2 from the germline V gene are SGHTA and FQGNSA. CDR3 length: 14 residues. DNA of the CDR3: TGTGCCAGCAGCTTAAGGGCGCGGAACACTGAAGCTTTCTTT. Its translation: CASSLRARNTEAFF.

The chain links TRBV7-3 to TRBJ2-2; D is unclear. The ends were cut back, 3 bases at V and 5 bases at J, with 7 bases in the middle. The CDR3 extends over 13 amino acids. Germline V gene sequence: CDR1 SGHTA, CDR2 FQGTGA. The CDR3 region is CASSFLGTGELFF. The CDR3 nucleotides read TGTGCCAGCAGCTTCCTTGGGACCGGGGAGCTGTTTTTT.

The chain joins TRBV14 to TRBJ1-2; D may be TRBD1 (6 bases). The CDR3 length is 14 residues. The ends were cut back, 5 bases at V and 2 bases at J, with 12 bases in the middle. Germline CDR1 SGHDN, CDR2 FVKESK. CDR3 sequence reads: CASSYATGNYGYTF. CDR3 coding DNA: TGTGCCAGCAGCTACGCCACAGGGAACTATGGCTACACCTTC.

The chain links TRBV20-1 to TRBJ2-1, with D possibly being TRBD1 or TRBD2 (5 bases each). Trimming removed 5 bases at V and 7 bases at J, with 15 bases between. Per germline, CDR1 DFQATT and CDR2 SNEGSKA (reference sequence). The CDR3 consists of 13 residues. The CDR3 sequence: CSADGDLRNEQFF. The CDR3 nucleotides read TGCAGTGCTGACGGGGACCTCCGAAATGAGCAGTTCTTC.

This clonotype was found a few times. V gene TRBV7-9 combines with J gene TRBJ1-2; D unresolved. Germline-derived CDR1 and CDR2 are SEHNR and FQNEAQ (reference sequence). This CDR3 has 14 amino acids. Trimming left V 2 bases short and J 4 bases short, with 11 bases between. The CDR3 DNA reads TGTGCCAGCAGCTTATTGGGAGAGAGCTATGGCTACACCTTC. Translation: CASSLLGESYGYTF.

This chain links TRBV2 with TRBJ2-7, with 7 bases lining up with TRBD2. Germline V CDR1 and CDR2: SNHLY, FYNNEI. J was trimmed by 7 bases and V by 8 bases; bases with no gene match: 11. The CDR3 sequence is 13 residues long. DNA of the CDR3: TGTGCCAGCGCGACGGGGGGTAACAATGAGCAGTACTTC. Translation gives CASATGGNNEQYF.